This T cell receptor (beta chain) is from a study of vaccination effects on CD4 cells after COVID-19. On the study more broadly: Sampling occurred a median 72 days post second dose, range 14 to 241. Study-wide points: Marked clonal contraction of both clone types appeared late after vaccination. Early post-infection timepoints were missing from the study, which also had few convalescent patients.

Using viral peptide pools, the ViraFEST assay grew out antigen-specific CD4+ T cells prior to sequencing. Culture lasted about 10 days before CD4+ T cell isolation. Infection dated between March and December 2020, before the Alpha, Beta and Delta variants reached the United States. Participants received two doses of either the BNT162b2 or mRNA-1273 vaccine. Wells each received 1.8 million or so PBMC, cultured with 9 to 10 IU/ml IL-2 and approximately 10 ug/ml peptides. A note on this clone: The antigen remains undetermined.

The CDR3 has 15 amino acids. Germline lookup yields CDR1 SGHVS and CDR2 FNYEAQ. The trim removed 3 bases at V and 2 bases at J, leaving 4 bases unmatched. Assay used: immunoSEQ multiplex PCR; TCRdb lists only in-frame clones, some missing. The data contain 15,000 to 20,000 clones, around 70% of them singletons. The source material was CD4+ T cells from PBMCs cultured with SARS-CoV-2 spike peptides, sampled after COVID-19 vaccination. This TCR was recovered from a human donor who had a prior SARS-CoV-2 infection. J is TRBJ2-7 and V is TRBV7-6, with 10 bases aligning to TRBD1. The CDR3 region has the DNA TGTGCCAGCAGCTTGGACAGGGGGTTCACCTACGAGCAGTACTTC. It is translated as CASSLDRGFTYEQYF. The variable domain in full, with the rest retrieved from reference TRBV7-6 and TRBJ2-7, is GAGVSQSPRYKVTKRGQDVALRCDPISGHVSLYWYRQALGQGPEFLTYFNYEAQQDKSGLPNDRFSAERPEGSISTLTIQRTEQRDSAMYRCASSLDRGFTYEQYFGPGTRLTVT.